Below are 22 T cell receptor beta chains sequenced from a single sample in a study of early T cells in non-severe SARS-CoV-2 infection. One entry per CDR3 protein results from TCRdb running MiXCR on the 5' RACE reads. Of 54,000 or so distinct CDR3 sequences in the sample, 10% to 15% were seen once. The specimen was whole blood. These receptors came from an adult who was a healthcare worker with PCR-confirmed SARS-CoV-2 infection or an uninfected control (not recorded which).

This CDR3 is CAIMGTGTENPYEQYF. CDR3 nucleotide sequence: TGTGCCATCATGGGAACCGGGACAGAGAACCCCTACGAGCAGTACTTC. The chain joins TRBV10-3 to TRBJ2-7; TRBD1 matches 7 bases. The CDR3 is 16 amino acids. V shed 7 bases, J shed 2 bases, and the junction held 14 bases outside the gene matches. CDR1 and CDR2 from the germline V gene are ENHRY and SYGVKD.

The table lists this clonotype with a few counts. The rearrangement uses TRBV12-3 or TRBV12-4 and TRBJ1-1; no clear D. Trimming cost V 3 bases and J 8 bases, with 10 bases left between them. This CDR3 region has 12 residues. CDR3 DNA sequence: TGTGCCAGCAGTTTTAAGGGCAGCGAAGCTTTCTTT. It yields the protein CASSFKGSEAFF.

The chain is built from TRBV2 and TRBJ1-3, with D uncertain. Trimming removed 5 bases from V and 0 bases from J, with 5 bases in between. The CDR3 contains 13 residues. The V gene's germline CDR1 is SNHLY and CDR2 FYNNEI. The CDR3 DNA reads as TGTGCCAGCAGTCCCATCTCTGGAAACACCATATATTTT. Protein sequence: CASSPISGNTIYF.

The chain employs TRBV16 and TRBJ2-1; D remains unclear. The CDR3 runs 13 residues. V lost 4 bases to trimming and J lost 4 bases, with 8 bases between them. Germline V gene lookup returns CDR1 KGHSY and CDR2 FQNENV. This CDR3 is CASSPTRYNEQFF. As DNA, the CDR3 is TGTGCCAGCAGCCCCACCAGGTACAATGAGCAGTTCTTC.

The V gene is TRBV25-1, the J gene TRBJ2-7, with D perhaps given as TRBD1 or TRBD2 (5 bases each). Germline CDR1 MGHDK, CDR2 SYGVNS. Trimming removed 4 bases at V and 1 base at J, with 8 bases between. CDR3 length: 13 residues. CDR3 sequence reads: CASSGDVSYEQYF. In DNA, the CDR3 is TGTGCCAGCAGTGGGGACGTATCCTACGAGCAGTACTTC.

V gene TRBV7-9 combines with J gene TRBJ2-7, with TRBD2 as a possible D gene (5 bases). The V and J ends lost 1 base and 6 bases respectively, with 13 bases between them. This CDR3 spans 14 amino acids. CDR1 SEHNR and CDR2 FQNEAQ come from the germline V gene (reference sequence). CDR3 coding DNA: TGTGCCAGCAGCTTAGACAGCGGAGGTTCCGAGCAGTACTTC. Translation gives CASSLDSGGSEQYF.

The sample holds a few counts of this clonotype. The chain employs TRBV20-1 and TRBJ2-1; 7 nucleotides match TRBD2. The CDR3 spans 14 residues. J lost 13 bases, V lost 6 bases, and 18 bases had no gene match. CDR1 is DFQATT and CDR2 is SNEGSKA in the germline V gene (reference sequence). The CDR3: CSANRELATIRQFF. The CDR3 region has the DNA TGCAGTGCCAATCGGGAACTAGCGACGATCCGTCAGTTCTTC.

CDR3 nucleotides: TGTGCCAGCAGCCGGCGTTGGAAGCCTTCCGGGACAGGAAACACAGATACGCAGTATTTT. Translation: CASSRRWKPSGTGNTDTQYF. V and J are TRBV11-2 and TRBJ2-3; 8 bases line up with TRBD1. Germline-derived CDR1 and CDR2 are SGHAT and FQNNGV. The V segment lost 5 bases and the J segment 2 bases; nucleotides outside the gene matches: 21. The CDR3 runs 20 residues.

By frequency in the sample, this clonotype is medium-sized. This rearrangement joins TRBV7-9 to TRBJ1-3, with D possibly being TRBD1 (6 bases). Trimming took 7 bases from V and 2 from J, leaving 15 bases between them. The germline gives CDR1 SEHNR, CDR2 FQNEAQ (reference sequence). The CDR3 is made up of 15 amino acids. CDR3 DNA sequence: TGTGCCAGCACCCGAAGTAGGGGGACTGGAAACACCATATATTTT. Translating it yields CASTRSRGTGNTIYF.

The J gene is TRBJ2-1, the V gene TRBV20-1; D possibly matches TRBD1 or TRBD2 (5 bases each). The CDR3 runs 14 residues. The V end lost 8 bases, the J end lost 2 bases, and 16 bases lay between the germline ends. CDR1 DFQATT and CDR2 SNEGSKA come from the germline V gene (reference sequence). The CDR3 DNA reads TGCAGTTTAAATGGGGACGGAACCTACAATGAGCAGTTCTTC. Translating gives CSLNGDGTYNEQFF.

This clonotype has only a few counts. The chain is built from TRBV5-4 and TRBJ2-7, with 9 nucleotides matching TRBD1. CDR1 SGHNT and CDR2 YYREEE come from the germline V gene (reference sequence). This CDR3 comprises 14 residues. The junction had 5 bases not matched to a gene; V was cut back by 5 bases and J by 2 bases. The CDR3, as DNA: TGTGCCAGCAGGGTACAGGGGGCCCCCTACGAGCAGTACTTC. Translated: CASRVQGAPYEQYF.

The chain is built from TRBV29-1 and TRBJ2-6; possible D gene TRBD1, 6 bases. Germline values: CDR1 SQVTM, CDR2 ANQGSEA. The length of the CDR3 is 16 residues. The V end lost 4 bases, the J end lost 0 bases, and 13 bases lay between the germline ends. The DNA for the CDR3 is TGCAGCGTTGTAGGGGGTCACCTCTCTGGGGCCAACGTCCTGACTTTC. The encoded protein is CSVVGGHLSGANVLTF.

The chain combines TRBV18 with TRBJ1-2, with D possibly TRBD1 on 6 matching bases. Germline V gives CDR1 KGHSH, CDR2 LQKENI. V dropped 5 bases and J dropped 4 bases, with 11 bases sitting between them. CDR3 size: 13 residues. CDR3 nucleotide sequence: TGTGCCAGCTCAGCGGACAGTGGCTATGGCTACACCTTC. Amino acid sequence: CASSADSGYGYTF.

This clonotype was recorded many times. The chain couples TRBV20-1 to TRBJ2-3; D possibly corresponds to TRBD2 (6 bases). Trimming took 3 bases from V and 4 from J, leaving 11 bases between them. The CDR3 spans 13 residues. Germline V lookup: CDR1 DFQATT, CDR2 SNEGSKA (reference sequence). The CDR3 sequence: CSASALAPDTQYF. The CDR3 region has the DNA TGCAGTGCTAGCGCGCTAGCGCCAGATACGCAGTATTTT.

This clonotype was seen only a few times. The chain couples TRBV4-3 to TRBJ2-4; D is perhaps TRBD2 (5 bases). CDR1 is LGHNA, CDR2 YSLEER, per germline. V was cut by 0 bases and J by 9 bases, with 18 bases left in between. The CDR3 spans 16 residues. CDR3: CASSQDSRGRGSIQYF. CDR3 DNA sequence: TGCGCCAGCAGCCAAGACTCTCGGGGAAGAGGAAGCATTCAGTACTTC.

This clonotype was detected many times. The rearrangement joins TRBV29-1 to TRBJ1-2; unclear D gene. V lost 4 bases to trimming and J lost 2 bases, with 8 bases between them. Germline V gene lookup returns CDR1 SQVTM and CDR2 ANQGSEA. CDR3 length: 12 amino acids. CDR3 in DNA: TGCAGCGTTGCGGACGGAAACTATGGCTACACCTTC. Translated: CSVADGNYGYTF.

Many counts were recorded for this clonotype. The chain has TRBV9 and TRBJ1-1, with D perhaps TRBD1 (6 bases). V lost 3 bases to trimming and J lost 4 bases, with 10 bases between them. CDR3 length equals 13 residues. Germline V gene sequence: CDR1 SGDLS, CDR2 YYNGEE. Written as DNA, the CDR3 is TGTGCCAGCAGCGCAGGACAGTTCACTGAAGCTTTCTTT. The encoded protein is CASSAGQFTEAFF.

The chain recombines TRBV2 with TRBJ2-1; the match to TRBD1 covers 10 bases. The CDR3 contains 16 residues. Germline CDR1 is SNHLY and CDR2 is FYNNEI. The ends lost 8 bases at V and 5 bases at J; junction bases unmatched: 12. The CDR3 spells CASQKGPGQGNNEQFF. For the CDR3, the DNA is TGTGCCAGCCAAAAAGGGCCGGGACAGGGGAACAATGAGCAGTTCTTC.

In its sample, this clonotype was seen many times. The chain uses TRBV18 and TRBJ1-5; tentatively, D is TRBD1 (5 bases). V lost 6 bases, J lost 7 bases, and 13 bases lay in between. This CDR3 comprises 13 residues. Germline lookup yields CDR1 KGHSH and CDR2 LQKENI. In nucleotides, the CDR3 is TGTGCCAGCTCCCCCGGGAGGGACCAGCCCCAGCATTTT. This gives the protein CASSPGRDQPQHF.

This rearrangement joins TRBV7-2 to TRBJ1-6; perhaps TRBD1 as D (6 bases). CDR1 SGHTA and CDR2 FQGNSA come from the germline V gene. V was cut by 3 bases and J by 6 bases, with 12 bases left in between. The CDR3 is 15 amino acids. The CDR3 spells CASSLGDTANSPLHF. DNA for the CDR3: TGTGCCAGCAGCTTGGGGGACACTGCTAATTCACCCCTCCACTTT.

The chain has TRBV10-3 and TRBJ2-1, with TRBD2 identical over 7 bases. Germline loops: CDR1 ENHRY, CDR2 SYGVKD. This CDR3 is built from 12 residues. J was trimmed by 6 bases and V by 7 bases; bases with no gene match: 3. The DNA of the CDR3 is TGTGCCATCATGGGGGGGGGCAATGAGCAGTTCTTC. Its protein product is CAIMGGGNEQFF.

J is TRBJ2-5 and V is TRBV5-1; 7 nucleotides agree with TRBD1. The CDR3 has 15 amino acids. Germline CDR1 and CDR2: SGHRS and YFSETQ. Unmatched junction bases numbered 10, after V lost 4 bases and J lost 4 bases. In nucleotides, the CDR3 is TGCGCCAGCAGCGCCAATCCAGACAGGGTAGAGACCCAGTACTTC. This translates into CASSANPDRVETQYF.